The source of this TCR beta chain is a study of blood T cells in healthy people across ages. Per the germline V gene, CDR1 is LGHNT and CDR2 is FRNRAP. Trimming removed 5 bases from V and 4 bases from J, with 11 bases in between. CDR3 length equals 13 residues. This clonotype came up a few times. The authors ran a second PCR of roughly 6 to 11 cycles using a sample-barcoded 5' primer and a J-beta primer mix. TCRdb analysed the 5' RACE reads with MiXCR anew, one entry per CDR3 protein. The sample holds about 1.6 million distinct CDR3 sequences, around 35% seen once. This TCR was sampled from a woman aged 25 to 45 in good health. This sequence joins TRBV12-5 and TRBJ2-5; D remains ambiguous. Sequencing was performed on blood. Here the CDR3 DNA reads TGTGCTAGTGGTACGGTCTTGGCAGAGACCCAGTACTTC. It is translated as CASGTVLAETQYF.